This TCR beta chain was sequenced during a study of blood T cell repertoires in COVID-19. Study background: Whether acute or convalescent, the COVID-19 samples came from the United States, Italy and Spain. PBMCs, B-cell-depleted T cells, or T cells were the source of the cDNA or gDNA that made up the material.

Original processing methods: Cell counts per sample came from amplifying reference gene primers. Generated by immunoSEQ multiplex PCR, the TCRdb table keeps only in-frame clones and is missing some. For V, J and clone size, that table is used; D and trimming come from the DNA. The repertoire consists of some 200,000 clones, with 70% to 90% occurring once and the leading ten covering about 4.8%. A single count supports this clone. The CDR3 runs to 15 residues. The V gene lost 5 bases and the J gene lost 0 bases, with 13 bases spanning the gap. Germline-derived CDR1 and CDR2 are LGHDT and YNNKEL (reference sequence).

The sequencing sample was made of peripheral blood. The clonotype was recovered from a woman aged 40 to 55 with acute or convalescent COVID-19. V gene TRBV3-1 (or the pseudogene TRBV3-2) combines with J gene TRBJ1-2; D remains ambiguous. CDR3: CASSWLQRANYGYTF. Here the CDR3 DNA reads TGTGCCAGCAGCTGGCTACAGAGAGCTAACTATGGCTACACCTTC.